Presented here are 20 T cell receptor beta chains from one specimen sequenced in a study of cytomegalovirus exposure and HLA in healthy donors. With 60 Vbeta and 13 Jbeta primers, the PCR was carried out. Sequencing was performed with immunoSEQ multiplex PCR; in TCRdb, only in-frame clones are kept and a portion is missing. The sample contains over 150,000 clones, approximately 80% of which appear only once. The sequencing sample was made of PBMCs. The receptors stem from a young woman in good health and CMV-seropositive.

V and J are TRBV29-1 and TRBJ1-3, with TRBD1 matching over 9 bases. V lost 7 bases and J lost 4; bases outside the gene matches: 5. This CDR3 region has 13 residues. CDR1 and CDR2 (germline): SQVTM, ANQGSEA. The CDR3 spells CSGSGQGGNTIYF. As DNA, the CDR3 is TGCAGCGGATCGGGACAGGGAGGAAACACCATATATTTT.

The chain employs TRBV5-1 and TRBJ2-6; 7 bases map to TRBD2. The CDR3 has 18 amino acids. The J segment lost 1 base and the V segment lost 1 base, leaving 8 bases of the junction unmatched. Germline V lookup: CDR1 SGHRS, CDR2 YFSETQ. CDR3 DNA: TGCGCCAGCAGCTTGTTTGGGGAGGGAAGATCTGGGGCCAACGTCCTGACTTTC. Encoded protein: CASSLFGEGRSGANVLTF.

This clone was picked up one time. V and J are TRBV5-1 and TRBJ2-7, with TRBD1 matching over 7 bases. The germline V gene encodes CDR1 SGHRS and CDR2 YFSETQ. The V gene end was trimmed by 5 bases and the J gene end by 5 bases; junction bases not matched to a gene: 13. The CDR3 runs to 15 residues. The DNA of the CDR3 is TGCGCCAGCAGTCCACTCCGGGACAGCGTCCACGAGCAGTACTTC. Translated: CASSPLRDSVHEQYF.

This chain connects TRBV5-1 to TRBJ2-7, with 9 bases that match TRBD1. The germline CDR1 and CDR2 sequences are SGHRS and YFSETQ. V lost 2 bases, J lost 3 bases, and 3 bases stayed unmatched. The CDR3 is made up of 14 amino acids. The CDR3 DNA follows: TGCGCCAGCAGCTTTACAGGGGGCGACTACGAGCAGTACTTC. Protein: CASSFTGGDYEQYF. Full variable domain (outside the CDR3, taken from reference TRBV5-1 and TRBJ2-7): KAGVTQTPRYLIKTRGQQVTLSCSPISGHRSVSWYQQTPGQGLQFLFEYFSETQRNKGNFPGRFSGRQFSNSRSEMNVSTLELGDSALYLCASSFTGGDYEQYFGPGTRLTVT.

The rearrangement uses TRBV5-1 and TRBJ1-2, with D perhaps matching TRBD1 (6 bases). The V and J ends lost 9 bases and 6 bases respectively, with 18 bases between them. CDR1 and CDR2 (germline): SGHRS, YFSETQ. The CDR3 runs to 13 residues. CDR3 in DNA: TGCGCCACTGGGGAGCCGGGGGGCAATGGCTACACCTTC. This gives the protein CATGEPGGNGYTF.

The rearrangement uses TRBV7-2 and TRBJ2-5; D is possibly TRBD2 (5 bases). Germline CDR1 reads SGHTA; CDR2 reads FQGNSA. There are 15 residues in the CDR3. The ends were cut back, 2 bases at V and 0 bases at J, with 10 bases in the middle. The CDR3 sequence: CASSLWSSDQETQYF. CDR3 sequence (DNA): TGTGCCAGCAGCTTATGGAGTAGCGACCAAGAGACCCAGTACTTC.

The V gene is TRBV29-1, the J gene TRBJ2-3, with D unclear. V was pared by 2 bases and J by 6 bases, with 12 bases between. Germline CDR1 SQVTM, CDR2 ANQGSEA. The CDR3 extends over 13 amino acids. Written as DNA, the CDR3 is TGCAGCGTTGAAACCGGCGCGAGGGATACGCAGTATTTT. This translates into CSVETGARDTQYF.

For this clone: Additional DNA sequences in this sample encode the identical CDR3. This sequence joins TRBV29-1 and TRBJ1-3; TRBD1 might be the D (5 bases). The germline gives CDR1 SQVTM, CDR2 ANQGSEA. The CDR3 sequence is 14 residues long. V lost 2 bases, J lost 9 bases, and 17 bases lay in between. CDR3 protein: CSVEFTGRRGTIYF. For the CDR3, the DNA is TGCAGCGTTGAATTCACAGGCCGGAGAGGCACCATATATTTT.

As to this clone: The same CDR3 arises from other DNA sequences in this sample as well. The rearrangement links TRBV4-3 to TRBJ2-1; TRBD1 matches 10 bases. The germline gives CDR1 LGHNA, CDR2 YSLEER. CDR3 length equals 18 residues. The V segment lost 2 bases and the J segment 4 bases; nucleotides outside the gene matches: 11. This chain's CDR3 is CASSQQRPDRGRYNEQFF. CDR3 sequence (DNA): TGCGCCAGCAGCCAACAACGGCCCGACAGGGGGCGGTACAATGAGCAGTTCTTC.

The rearrangement links TRBV5-1 to TRBJ1-3, with D perhaps TRBD1 (5 bases). The CDR3 loop spans 14 amino acids. V lost 0 bases to trimming and J lost 8 bases, with 12 bases between them. The germline CDR1 and CDR2 sequences are SGHRS and YFSETQ. The DNA for the CDR3 is TGCGCCAGCAGCTTGGCCCAGGGTTTGGACACCATATATTTT. It yields the protein CASSLAQGLDTIYF.

The chain has TRBV4-3 and TRBJ1-4; D ambiguous. With 0 bases removed from V and 12 bases from J, the gap between germline ends came to 14 bases. Looked up from germline, CDR1 is LGHNA and CDR2 is YSLEER. The length of the CDR3 is 14 residues. CDR3 DNA: TGCGCCAGCAGCCAAGATTGGACTTCTTTTGAACTGTTTTTT. Translating gives CASSQDWTSFELFF.

The V and J genes are TRBV2 and TRBJ1-5; D unresolved. Per germline, CDR1 SNHLY and CDR2 FYNNEI. The CDR3 sequence is 12 residues long. Trimming took 4 bases from V and 7 from J, leaving 8 bases between them. DNA for the CDR3: TGTGCCAGCAGTGGTGGGAGGCAGCCCCAGCATTTT. Translating it yields CASSGGRQPQHF.

The chain recombines TRBV7-9 with TRBJ1-4, with 8 positions matching TRBD1. The germline gives CDR1 SEHNR, CDR2 FQNEAQ (reference sequence). V gave up 4 bases and J gave up 8 bases; unmatched junction bases: 6. The CDR3 runs 14 residues. The CDR3 DNA follows: TGTGCCAGCAGCTCCGGACAGGGATCCGAAAAACTGTTTTTT. Protein product: CASSSGQGSEKLFF.

V usage is TRBV4-1 and J usage is TRBJ2-7, with a tentative D call TRBD1 (5 bases). Trimming left V 5 bases short and J 4 bases short, with 12 bases between. Germline lookup yields CDR1 MGHRA and CDR2 YSYEKL. The CDR3 is 13 amino acids. In DNA, the CDR3 is TGCGCCAGCAGCGCCCCAGGGTCTTACGAGCAGTACTTC. Its translation is CASSAPGSYEQYF.

This chain connects TRBV29-1 to TRBJ2-2; 8 bases match TRBD2. Losses at the gene ends were 3 bases for V and 5 bases for J; bases not matched to a gene: 2. Per germline, CDR1 SQVTM and CDR2 ANQGSEA. This CDR3 is 13 amino acids long. CDR3 amino acids: CSVDRGGTGELFF. The CDR3 region has the DNA TGCAGCGTTGATCGGGGGGGAACCGGGGAGCTGTTTTTT.

This clone was seen only once. V usage is TRBV6-5 and J usage is TRBJ1-6; 8 bases align to TRBD1. The V gene end was trimmed by 6 bases and the J gene end by 9 bases; junction bases not matched to a gene: 10. From germline, CDR1 is MNHEY and CDR2 SVGAGI. The CDR3 extends over 15 amino acids. The CDR3 bases are TGTGCCAGCAGGGAAAGACAGGGGATTGCTTCACCCCTCCACTTT. Its translation: CASRERQGIASPLHF.

V and J are TRBV7-2 and TRBJ2-7; TRBD1 aligns across 9 bases. V gave up 5 bases and J gave up 4 bases; unmatched junction bases: 6. Looked up from germline, CDR1 is SGHTA and CDR2 is FQGNSA. This CDR3 comprises 14 residues. CDR3 bases: TGTGCCAGCAGCCCTGACAGGGGGAGATACGAGCAGTACTTC. Translating it yields CASSPDRGRYEQYF. Looking up the rest from reference TRBV7-2 and TRBJ2-7 gives the full variable domain: GAGVSQSPSNKVTEKGKDVELRCDPISGHTALYWYRQSLGQGLEFLIYFQGNSAPDKSGLPSDRFSAERTGGSVSTLTIQRTQQEDSAVYLCASSPDRGRYEQYFGPGTRLTVT.

The chain joins TRBV6-6 to TRBJ1-3, with D possibly TRBD1 on 5 matching bases. V was pared by 6 bases and J by 5 bases, with 11 bases between. The germline V gene encodes CDR1 MNHNY and CDR2 SVGAGI (reference sequence). This CDR3 contains 13 residues. The CDR3 sequence is CASSLRGRNTIYF. For the CDR3, the DNA is TGTGCCAGCAGCCTTAGGGGCCGAAACACCATATATTTT.

The rearrangement links TRBV25-1 to TRBJ2-1, with 7 bases lining up with TRBD1. The junction had 10 bases not matched to a gene; V was cut back by 4 bases and J by 4 bases. Germline CDR1 MGHDK, CDR2 SYGVNS. The CDR3 runs 16 residues. Here the CDR3 DNA reads TGTGCCAGCAGTGGACAGGGCCGTTTTACTTACAATGAGCAGTTCTTC. Residues: CASSGQGRFTYNEQFF.

The genes are TRBV2 and TRBJ2-3, with 7 bases fitting TRBD1. There are 14 residues in the CDR3. Trimming cost V 5 bases and J 0 bases; bases outside gene matches: 2. CDR1 SNHLY and CDR2 FYNNEI come from the germline V gene. The CDR3 nucleotides read TGTGCCAGCAGTCAGGGGGTTAGCACAGATACGCAGTATTTT. Translating gives CASSQGVSTDTQYF.